This T cell receptor (beta chain) was identified in a study of T cell responses to AZD1222 COVID-19 vaccine. Study-wide results and caveats: There were repertoire samples only from the period after the peak T cell response. Rises in breadth and depth of Spike-specific TCRs came after two AZD1222 doses. It should be noted that donors were predominantly white British and more often female, and clonal diversity was possibly underestimated.

Clones were sequenced by immunoSEQ multiplex PCR, and TCRdb holds only the in-frame ones, with some missing. This table has 130,000 to 150,000 clones, around 90% appearing once. CDR1 is LGHNA, CDR2 YSLEER, per germline. The CDR3 runs to 18 residues. J lost 0 bases, V lost 0 bases, and 10 bases had no gene match. Comments on this clone: Its antigen is as yet unknown.

V gene TRBV4-3 combines with J gene TRBJ1-1; 7 bases align to TRBD1. This TCR was sampled from an adult who received the AZD1222 COVID-19 vaccine. Specimen: peripheral blood, collected 28 days after the second AZD1222 dose. The CDR3 nucleotides are TGCGCCAGCAGCCAAGACCCAACCGGGACAGTCATGAACACTGAAGCTTTCTTT. Its translation: CASSQDPTGTVMNTEAFF.